A single sample gave rise to the 26 T cell receptor beta chains below, sequenced in a study of shared clonotypes between healthy human individuals (dated by TCRdb to about 2020). The receptor library was made with the immunoSEQ multiplex PCR assay. The immuneACCESS repertoire file appears here via TCRdb, limited to in-frame rearrangements. These files lack a portion of the clones; in checked studies, under half of the deficit traces to unresolved V genes, and the cause of the others is not known. The sample table holds hundreds of thousands of clones, of which approximately 79% were seen once. The top ten constitute around 1.6% of the sample. The sample was memory CD4+ T cells sorted from blood. The cell subset or site label here, explained by the study, means: CD45RA-negative fraction. These TCRs come from a woman aged 25 to 39 in good health.

The V call is TRBV27, the J call TRBJ1-2; D is ambiguous. Trimming cost V 10 bases and J 5 bases, with 11 bases left between them. CDR1 is MNHEY, CDR2 SMNVEV, per germline (reference sequence). CDR3 size: 11 residues. For the CDR3, the DNA is TGTGCCATCCGGACGGCTTATGGCTACACCTTC. It is translated as CAIRTAYGYTF.

The rearrangement links TRBV28 to TRBJ1-1; D may be TRBD1 (6 bases). With 5 bases removed from V and 11 bases from J, the gap between germline ends came to 21 bases. CDR3 size: 14 residues. CDR1 is MDHEN and CDR2 is SYDVKM in the germline V gene. CDR3 region: CASSQPGGRRGAFF. The CDR3 nucleotides read TGTGCCAGCAGTCAGCCCGGGGGCAGACGGGGGGCTTTCTTT. Together with reference TRBV28 and TRBJ1-1, the CDR3 gives the full variable domain: DVKVTQSSRYLVKRTGEKVFLECVQDMDHENMFWYRQDPGLGLRLIYFSYDVKMKEKGDIPEGYSVSREKKERFSLILESASTNQTSMYLCASSQPGGRRGAFFGQGTRLTVV.

Turning to this clone: Within the sample, other DNA sequences also encode this same CDR3. The CDR3 reads CASSLVWGETQYF. The CDR3 nucleotides read TGTGCCAGCAGCTTAGTGTGGGGGGAGACCCAGTACTTC. This chain uses TRBV7-2 with TRBJ2-5, with D perhaps assigned TRBD1 or TRBD2 (5 bases each). The CDR3 is made up of 13 amino acids. Trimming removed 1 base from V and 5 bases from J, with 8 bases in between. CDR1 and CDR2 from the germline V gene are SGHTA and FQGNSA.

This chain links TRBV7-2 with TRBJ2-1, with D uncertain. The germline V gene encodes CDR1 SGHTA and CDR2 FQGNSA. This CDR3 has 15 amino acids. The V and J ends lost 0 bases and 0 bases respectively, with 6 bases between them. The CDR3 is CASSLAPSSYNEQFF. CDR3 coding DNA: TGTGCCAGCAGCTTAGCACCGAGCTCCTACAATGAGCAGTTCTTC.

The chain links TRBV10-3 to TRBJ1-5; D gene uncertain. The germline V and J ends were trimmed by 0 bases and 5 bases, with 2 bases remaining between them. Germline V gene lookup returns CDR1 ENHRY and CDR2 SYGVKD. This CDR3 is 12 amino acids long. The CDR3 nucleotides are TGTGCCATCAGTGAGTCGCATCAGCCCCAGCATTTT. This encodes CAISESHQPQHF.

This chain joins TRBV5-1 and TRBJ2-7, with 14 bases aligning to TRBD2. The ends lost 4 bases at V and 0 bases at J; junction bases unmatched: 9. Germline CDR1 reads SGHRS; CDR2 reads YFSETQ. CDR3 size: 18 residues. CDR3 region: CASSDGLAGGPSSYEQYF. CDR3 nucleotides: TGCGCCAGCAGCGACGGACTAGCGGGAGGTCCGAGCTCCTACGAGCAGTACTTC.

This clone was counted a few times. V and J are TRBV29-1 and TRBJ2-1, with 11 bases identical to TRBD2. The ends lost 5 bases at V and 10 bases at J; junction bases unmatched: 22. This CDR3 comprises 18 residues. CDR1 is SQVTM and CDR2 is ANQGSEA in the germline V gene. This CDR3 reads CSVIGIQLAGALDREQFF. The CDR3 DNA is TGCAGCGTTATAGGAATTCAACTAGCGGGAGCCCTTGATCGGGAGCAGTTCTTC.

V is TRBV5-1 and J is TRBJ2-7; a possible D gene is TRBD1 (6 bases). Between the trimmed V and J ends, which lost 2 bases and 2 bases, there was a span of 14 bases. Germline CDR1 and CDR2: SGHRS and YFSETQ. The CDR3 has 15 amino acids. The CDR3 nucleotides are TGCGCCAGCAGCTTAAACAGGGCGGCTACCTACGAGCAGTACTTC. It codes for CASSLNRAATYEQYF.

This chain uses TRBV7-9 with TRBJ2-7; TRBD1 matches at 7 bases. V trimming: 8 bases; J trimming: 6 bases; junction bases outside the gene matches: 19. This CDR3 has 16 residues. Germline-derived CDR1 and CDR2 are SEHNR and FQNEAQ (reference sequence). CDR3 protein: CASSSNRGRIPSEQYF. CDR3 sequence (DNA): TGTGCCAGCTCCAGCAACAGGGGAAGAATCCCATCCGAGCAGTACTTC.

The chain recombines TRBV2 with TRBJ2-2; D not certain. Per germline, CDR1 SNHLY and CDR2 FYNNEI. The V end was cut by 4 bases, the J end by 4 bases, with 7 bases between. The CDR3 runs 13 residues. The CDR3 DNA sequence: TGTGCCAGCAGTGGGTCTAGCACCGGGGAGCTGTTTTTT. Translated, it gives CASSGSSTGELFF.

This chain connects TRBV28 to TRBJ2-7; D may be TRBD1 (5 bases). This CDR3 spans 14 amino acids. Trimming removed 5 bases from V and 5 bases from J, with 16 bases in between. From germline, CDR1 is MDHEN and CDR2 SYDVKM. The chain's CDR3 is CASSGSQGVDEQYF. The CDR3 DNA follows: TGTGCCAGCAGTGGTTCTCAAGGGGTCGACGAGCAGTACTTC.

The chain carries TRBV10-3 and TRBJ1-6; 9 bases agree with TRBD1. Germline CDR1 ENHRY, CDR2 SYGVKD. The CDR3 runs 15 residues. Trimming removed 6 bases from V and 9 bases from J; junction bases left unmatched: 9. The DNA for the CDR3 is TGTGCCATCAGAGACACGGGACAGGGAAGTTCACCCCTCCACTTT. Translation: CAIRDTGQGSSPLHF.

This clone appeared a single time. The chain links TRBV5-1 to TRBJ2-7; unclear D gene. Germline lookup yields CDR1 SGHRS and CDR2 YFSETQ. The V gene lost 2 bases and the J gene lost 5 bases, with 8 bases spanning the gap. The CDR3 covers 12 residues. The CDR3 reads CASSLNSDEQYF. The CDR3 DNA reads TGCGCCAGCAGCTTAAATTCCGACGAGCAGTACTTC.

The CDR3 sequence is CASSKTQGSPQHF. The CDR3 DNA is TGTGCCAGCAGTAAAACACAGGGCTCGCCCCAGCATTTT. The chain is built from TRBV6-6 and TRBJ1-5, with D perhaps TRBD1 (6 bases). Trimming pared 5 bases from V and 9 bases from J, leaving 14 bases between. The length of the CDR3 is 13 residues. The germline gives CDR1 MNHNY, CDR2 SVGAGI (reference sequence).

This rearrangement joins TRBV19 to TRBJ2-5; 9 bases are shared with TRBD1. CDR3 length: 15 residues. V shed 5 bases, J shed 2 bases, and the junction held 6 bases outside the gene matches. Germline CDR1 LNHDA, CDR2 SQIVND (reference sequence). The CDR3 bases are TGTGCCAGTAGTCGTCCGGGACAGGGTCAAGAGACCCAGTACTTC. Its protein product is CASSRPGQGQETQYF.

This clone came up once. The chain uses TRBV29-1 and TRBJ2-5; D is unclear. Trimming removed 4 bases at V and 4 bases at J, with 7 bases between. The germline gives CDR1 SQVTM, CDR2 ANQGSEA. The CDR3 is 11 amino acids. DNA of the CDR3: TGCAGCGTTGTTTGGGGAGAGACCCAGTACTTC. It specifies CSVVWGETQYF.

This rearrangement joins TRBV27 to TRBJ1-1, with D possibly matching TRBD1 (5 bases). Germline values: CDR1 MNHEY, CDR2 SMNVEV (reference sequence). Trimming stripped 0 bases from V and 1 base from J, with 18 bases between. There are 18 residues in the CDR3. The CDR3 reads CASSLSRGPTGGNTEAFF. As DNA, the CDR3 is TGTGCCAGCAGTTTATCGCGAGGCCCGACGGGGGGGAACACTGAAGCTTTCTTT.

The chain employs TRBV6-1 and TRBJ2-2, with 9 nucleotides matching TRBD1. V dropped 6 bases and J dropped 6; count of bases not matched to a gene: 2. The germline V gene has CDR1 MNHNS and CDR2 SASEGT. The CDR3 totals 13 residues. As DNA, the CDR3 is TGTGCCAGCAGAAGACAGGGGGCCGGGGAGCTGTTTTTT. It codes for CASRRQGAGELFF.

The chain employs TRBV7-9 and TRBJ1-1; 8 bases map to TRBD1. Germline CDR1 is SEHNR and CDR2 is FQNEAQ (reference sequence). The CDR3 spans 15 residues. V was clipped by 5 bases and J by 4 bases; unmatched bases: 9. In nucleotides, the CDR3 is TGTGCCAGCAGCCCCTCGACAGGGGTCGGCACTGAAGCTTTCTTT. Protein product: CASSPSTGVGTEAFF.

This rearrangement joins TRBV11-2 to TRBJ1-2; a weak D match, TRBD1 (6 bases). The V end was cut by 0 bases, the J end by 4 bases, with 15 bases between. This CDR3 spans 16 amino acids. Germline CDR1 reads SGHAT; CDR2 reads FQNNGV. The CDR3 sequence: CASSLDLAGVLYGYTF. The CDR3 bases are TGTGCCAGCAGCTTAGATCTCGCAGGGGTACTCTATGGCTACACCTTC.

The chain links TRBV27 to TRBJ1-2; no reliable D call. Trimming stripped 0 bases from V and 8 bases from J, with 16 bases between. This CDR3 is 15 amino acids long. Germline V gives CDR1 MNHEY, CDR2 SMNVEV (reference sequence). In nucleotides, the CDR3 is TGTGCCAGCAGTTTATCGATTTGGGAGCTGAGGGGCTACACCTTC. Amino acid sequence: CASSLSIWELRGYTF.

The rearrangement uses TRBV5-6 and TRBJ1-5; possible D gene TRBD1, 6 bases. CDR1 is SGHDT and CDR2 is YYEEEE in the germline V gene. Trimming shortened V by 9 bases and J by 6 bases, and 13 bases separated the two germline ends. The CDR3 contains 12 residues. The CDR3 region has the DNA TGTGCCAAAGCAGAGGACAGTCAGCCCCAGCATTTT. Its translation is CAKAEDSQPQHF.

V is TRBV6-6 and J is TRBJ2-3; TRBD1 is a possible D gene (6 bases). Germline V lookup: CDR1 MNHNY, CDR2 SVGAGI (reference sequence). This CDR3 spans 14 amino acids. V gave up 7 bases and J gave up 2 bases, with 13 bases separating them. Written as DNA, the CDR3 is TGTGCCAGCACCGGACAGATCGCCACAGATACGCAGTATTTT. Its translation: CASTGQIATDTQYF.

This chain uses TRBV7-2 with TRBJ2-1; TRBD1 is a possible D gene (5 bases). CDR3 size: 14 residues. The V end lost 1 base, the J end lost 4 bases, and 8 bases lay between the germline ends. Germline assignment: CDR1 SGHTA and CDR2 FQGNSA. The CDR3 protein is CASSLGTHYNEQFF. DNA for the CDR3: TGTGCCAGCAGCTTAGGGACACATTACAATGAGCAGTTCTTC.

The rearrangement joins TRBV5-4 to TRBJ1-2; 8 nucleotides agree with TRBD1. CDR3 length: 15 amino acids. Germline CDR1 is SGHNT and CDR2 is YYREEE (reference sequence). J gave up 7 bases and V 4 bases, and 12 bases lay outside the gene matches. For the CDR3, the DNA is TGTGCCAGCAGCCACGGACAGGGAGGGCGGTTTGGCTACACCTTC. Its protein is CASSHGQGGRFGYTF.

This clone was seen ten or more times. The chain has TRBV7-2 and TRBJ2-5; no clear D. Between the trimmed V and J ends, which lost 7 bases and 6 bases, there was a span of 9 bases. CDR3 length: 11 residues. Germline CDR1 reads SGHTA; CDR2 reads FQGNSA. The CDR3, as DNA: TGTGCCAGCACTCTCCACAAGACCCAGTACTTC. Translating gives CASTLHKTQYF.